This TCR beta chain was sequenced for a study of blood T cell repertoires in COVID-19. Clones were sequenced by immunoSEQ multiplex PCR, and TCRdb holds only the in-frame ones, with some missing. The table records 110,000 to 150,000 clones, approximately 90% of them present only once. The germline CDR1 and CDR2 sequences are LGHNA and YSLEER. This CDR3 contains 15 residues. Trimming pared 1 base from V and 1 base from J, leaving 9 bases between. This receptor was taken from a man aged 55 to 69 with active or convalescent COVID-19. Sample: peripheral blood. The chain couples TRBV4-3 to TRBJ2-3; D is possibly TRBD2 (6 bases). In nucleotides, the CDR3 is TGCGCCAGCAGCCAAGGACCTAGCGGCACAGATACGCAGTATTTT. Protein product: CASSQGPSGTDTQYF.